The 30 T cell receptor beta chains below come from one sample, sequenced in a study of blood T cell repertoires in COVID-19. The assay was immunoSEQ multiplex PCR, and TCRdb's table has in-frame clones only and misses some. The repertoire consists of 200,000 or so clones, with 85% to 90% occurring once and the leading ten covering more than 3%. The material sequenced was PBMCs or T cells enriched from blood (not recorded which). Every receptor here comes from a woman aged 18-29 years in a cohort exposed to, infected with or recovered from COVID-19 (not recorded which).

The chain links TRBV29-1 to TRBJ1-2, with 11 bases matching TRBD1. The CDR3 sequence is 17 residues long. The germline V gene has CDR1 SQVTM and CDR2 ANQGSEA. Unmatched junction bases numbered 14, after V lost 0 bases and J lost 8 bases. CDR3 sequence reads: CSVEERTGGAEPLGYTF. In DNA form, the CDR3 reads TGCAGCGTTGAAGAAAGGACAGGGGGCGCCGAACCACTCGGCTACACCTTC. Supplemented by reference TRBV29-1 and TRBJ1-2, the full variable domain reads SAVISQKPSRDICQRGTSLTIQCQVDSQVTMMFWYRQQPGQSLTLIATANQGSEATYESGFVIDKFPISRPNLTFSTLTVSNMSPEDSSIYLCSVEERTGGAEPLGYTFGSGTRLTVV.

This chain joins TRBV7-6 and TRBJ1-2; 12 bases line up with TRBD1. Germline-derived CDR1 and CDR2 are SGHVS and FNYEAQ. This CDR3 spans 15 amino acids. V shed 3 bases, J shed 4 bases, and the junction held 3 bases outside the gene matches. CDR3: CASSLGQGASYGYTF. In nucleotides, the CDR3 is TGTGCCAGCAGCTTGGGACAGGGGGCCTCCTATGGCTACACCTTC.

V usage is TRBV2 and J usage is TRBJ1-1; the match to TRBD1 covers 9 bases. Per germline, CDR1 SNHLY and CDR2 FYNNEI. The length of the CDR3 is 14 residues. J lost 4 bases, V lost 5 bases, and 5 bases had no gene match. The DNA of the CDR3 is TGTGCCAGCAGTCAGGGACAGGGCTTCACTGAAGCTTTCTTT. As protein: CASSQGQGFTEAFF.

In its sample, this clone was seen once. V and J are TRBV5-1 and TRBJ2-3; possibly TRBD2 for D (6 bases). The CDR3 runs to 15 residues. The V end was cut by 3 bases, the J end by 5 bases, with 16 bases between. Germline assignment: CDR1 SGHRS and CDR2 YFSETQ. CDR3 residues: CASSSTGLTRDTQYF. Written as DNA, the CDR3 is TGCGCCAGCAGCTCCACGGGACTCACTCGAGATACGCAGTATTTT.

The J gene is TRBJ2-5, the V gene TRBV2; 7 bases fit TRBD1. The CDR3 has 15 amino acids. Losses at the gene ends were 3 bases for V and 5 bases for J; bases not matched to a gene: 9. Per the germline V gene, CDR1 is SNHLY and CDR2 is FYNNEI. CDR3 sequence: CASSDVGQALETQYF. As DNA, the CDR3 is TGTGCCAGCAGTGACGTAGGACAGGCTCTGGAGACCCAGTACTTC.

The chain joins TRBV27 to TRBJ1-3; perhaps TRBD1 as D (6 bases). Trimming took off 2 bases at V and 4 bases at J, with 12 bases between the two ends. The CDR3 spans 15 residues. Germline CDR1 is MNHEY and CDR2 is SMNVEV (reference sequence). Here the CDR3 DNA reads TGTGCCAGCAGTTTAGCAGGGGTGATAGGAAACACCATATATTTT. Translation gives CASSLAGVIGNTIYF.

The chain carries TRBV6-5 and TRBJ2-5; 10 bases agree with TRBD2. V lost 8 bases to trimming and J lost 5 bases; unmatched junction nucleotides: 11. Germline CDR1 and CDR2: MNHEY and SVGAGI. CDR3 length: 15 amino acids. The DNA for the CDR3 is TGTGCCAGCGACCGCCTAGCGGGAGATGGTGAGACCCAGTACTTC. Amino acid sequence: CASDRLAGDGETQYF.

The rearrangement links TRBV6-6 to TRBJ2-5; no clear D. CDR1 and CDR2 (germline): MNHNY, SVGAGI (reference sequence). The CDR3 extends over 11 amino acids. Trimming took off 4 bases at V and 4 bases at J, with 4 bases between the two ends. Here the CDR3 reads CASSLAETQYF. The CDR3, as DNA: TGTGCCAGCAGTTTAGCAGAGACCCAGTACTTC.

The chain employs TRBV11-2 and TRBJ2-1, with D perhaps TRBD1 (6 bases). The CDR3 covers 13 residues. Germline V gives CDR1 SGHAT, CDR2 FQNNGV. Trimming pared 1 base from V and 8 bases from J, leaving 9 bases between. DNA for the CDR3: TGTGCCAGCAGCTTAGGGGCAGGGGATGAGCAGTTCTTC. This translates into CASSLGAGDEQFF.

The chain's CDR3 is CASSFGHTYEQYF. DNA for the CDR3: TGTGCCAGCAGTTTCGGACATACCTACGAGCAGTACTTC. The rearrangement joins TRBV12-3 or TRBV12-4 to TRBJ2-7; weak D call: TRBD1 (5 bases). The CDR3 loop spans 13 amino acids. V was cut by 3 bases and J by 2 bases, with 8 bases left in between.

This chain joins TRBV28 and TRBJ2-7, with 9 bases fitting TRBD1. The germline V gene encodes CDR1 MDHEN and CDR2 SYDVKM. Unmatched junction bases numbered 6, after V lost 3 bases and J lost 0 bases. The CDR3 length is 16 residues. CDR3 DNA sequence: TGTGCCAGCAGTTTTCGGGGACAGGGAGGCTCCTACGAGCAGTACTTC. This sequence encodes CASSFRGQGGSYEQYF. Drawing the rest from reference TRBV28 and TRBJ2-7, the complete variable domain is DVKVTQSSRYLVKRTGEKVFLECVQDMDHENMFWYRQDPGLGLRLIYFSYDVKMKEKGDIPEGYSVSREKKERFSLILESASTNQTSMYLCASSFRGQGGSYEQYFGPGTRLTVT.

The chain employs TRBV19 and TRBJ2-3; D gene ambiguous. Germline V gene data show CDR1 as LNHDA and CDR2 as SQIVND (reference sequence). This CDR3 spans 14 amino acids. Trimming cost V 1 base and J 0 bases, with 5 bases left between them. Written as DNA, the CDR3 is TGTGCCAGTAGTATAGCCTACAGCACAGATACGCAGTATTTT. This sequence encodes CASSIAYSTDTQYF.

This clone was recorded only once. The chain uses TRBV14 and TRBJ2-7, with TRBD1 matching over 9 bases. The CDR3 contains 16 residues. CDR1 is SGHDN and CDR2 is FVKESK in the germline V gene. V trimming: 2 bases; J trimming: 2 bases; junction bases outside the gene matches: 7. The CDR3 DNA reads TGTGCCAGCAGCCAACTCGGACAGGGGTTTACCTACGAGCAGTACTTC. It encodes CASSQLGQGFTYEQYF.

CDR3 in amino acids: CASRRTTSTDTQYF. CDR3 bases: TGTGCCAGCAGGCGGACAACTAGCACAGATACGCAGTATTTT. J is TRBJ2-3 and V is TRBV27; TRBD1 might be the D (5 bases). V was clipped by 6 bases and J by 0 bases, with 10 bases between them. Germline CDR1 and CDR2: MNHEY and SMNVEV (reference sequence). The CDR3 length is 14 residues.

A note on this clone: Other DNA sequences of this sample code for an identical CDR3. This chain joins TRBV3-1 (or the pseudogene TRBV3-2) and TRBJ2-7; no firm D call. Germline V lookup: CDR1 LGHDT, CDR2 YNNKEL (reference sequence). The CDR3 runs 11 residues. Trimming removed 4 bases at V and 3 bases at J, with 4 bases between. The CDR3 protein is CASSLNYEQYF. Here the CDR3 DNA reads TGTGCCAGCAGCCTTAACTACGAGCAGTACTTC.

The V call is TRBV24-1, the J call TRBJ2-7; TRBD2 aligns across 10 bases. The germline V gene has CDR1 KGHDR and CDR2 SFDVKD. Losses at the gene ends were 5 bases for V and 4 bases for J; bases not matched to a gene: 4. The CDR3 spans 14 residues. The CDR3 bases are TGTGCCACCAGTGGAAGTAGCGGGGGGTACGAGCAGTACTTC. This sequence encodes CATSGSSGGYEQYF.

V usage is TRBV19 and J usage is TRBJ2-1, with 13 bases identical to TRBD2. After removal of 5 bases from V and 7 bases from J, the junction contained 5 bases not matched to a gene. Per the germline V gene, CDR1 is LNHDA and CDR2 is SQIVND (reference sequence). This CDR3 is 15 amino acids long. CDR3 loop: CASSRGTSGVNEQFF. CDR3 DNA sequence: TGTGCCAGTAGTCGAGGGACTAGCGGGGTGAATGAGCAGTTCTTC.

CDR3 nucleotide sequence: TGTGCCAGCAGCTCCTCGGGACTAGCGGGAGCGGGTGAGCAGTTCTTC. The encoded protein is CASSSSGLAGAGEQFF. V gene TRBV5-4 combines with J gene TRBJ2-1, with 14 bases identical to TRBD2. Germline V lookup: CDR1 SGHNT, CDR2 YYREEE (reference sequence). Trimming took 3 bases from V and 9 from J; bases not matched to a gene: 8. The CDR3 is made up of 16 amino acids.

V usage is TRBV5-1 and J usage is TRBJ1-1; 9 bases fit TRBD1. V lost 4 bases to trimming and J lost 5 bases; unmatched junction nucleotides: 6. CDR3 size: 14 residues. CDR1 is SGHRS and CDR2 is YFSETQ in the germline V gene. Here the CDR3 reads CASSHGQGRTEAFF. CDR3 DNA: TGCGCCAGCAGCCATGGACAGGGGAGAACTGAAGCTTTCTTT.

The V and J genes are TRBV11-2 and TRBJ2-7; D unclear. The CDR3 spans 12 residues. The germline gives CDR1 SGHAT, CDR2 FQNNGV. V was cut by 4 bases and J by 5 bases, with 9 bases left in between. The CDR3 is CASSYDTHEQYF. CDR3 DNA: TGTGCCAGCAGCTATGACACCCACGAGCAGTACTTC. Variable domain in full (rest from reference TRBV11-2 and TRBJ2-7): EAGVAQSPRYKIIEKRQSVAFWCNPISGHATLYWYQQILGQGPKLLIQFQNNGVVDDSQLPKDRFSAERLKGVDSTLKIQPAKLEDSAVYLCASSYDTHEQYFGPGTRLTVT.

The V call is TRBV5-8, the J call TRBJ1-5; the D gene is possibly TRBD1 (6 bases). The CDR3 has 15 amino acids. V was shortened by 4 bases and J by 4 bases, with 15 bases between the two germline ends. Germline V gene data show CDR1 as SGHTS and CDR2 as YDEGEE. The CDR3 here is CASSLTQGGNQPQHF. The CDR3 nucleotides are TGTGCCAGCAGCCTAACACAGGGAGGGAATCAGCCCCAGCATTTT.

This clone came up once. The chain recombines TRBV29-1 with TRBJ1-4; tentatively, D is TRBD1 (5 bases). V lost 6 bases to trimming and J lost 4 bases, with 15 bases between them. CDR1 is SQVTM, CDR2 ANQGSEA, per germline. The CDR3 runs 14 residues. CDR3 nucleotide sequence: TGCAGCGTAGGCGGGACTCCTCTTAATGAAAAACTGTTTTTT. This sequence encodes CSVGGTPLNEKLFF.

This clone was counted once. The chain carries TRBV9 and TRBJ2-5, with D maybe TRBD2 (5 bases). CDR1 is SGDLS, CDR2 YYNGEE, per germline. V was trimmed by 0 bases and J by 5 bases, leaving 14 bases between them. The length of the CDR3 is 15 residues. For the CDR3, the DNA is TGTGCCAGCAGCGTAGGAGGGCACCCTGCGGAGACCCAGTACTTC. Its translation is CASSVGGHPAETQYF.

CDR3 loop: CASSILLAESSYNEQFF. DNA of the CDR3: TGTGCCAGTAGTATATTGCTAGCGGAGAGCTCCTACAATGAGCAGTTCTTC. V gene TRBV19 combines with J gene TRBJ2-1, with 7 bases lining up with TRBD2. Trimming at V came to 2 bases and at J to 0 bases, leaving 7 bases not matched to a gene. There are 17 residues in the CDR3. CDR1 LNHDA and CDR2 SQIVND come from the germline V gene (reference sequence). The entire variable domain, with the rest obtained from reference TRBV19 and TRBJ2-1, is as follows: DGGITQSPKYLFRKEGQNVTLSCEQNLNHDAMYWYRQDPGQGLRLIYYSQIVNDFQKGDIAEGYSVSREKKESFPLTVTSAQKNPTAFYLCASSILLAESSYNEQFFGPGTRLTVL.

The V call is TRBV28, the J call TRBJ1-6; D possibly corresponds to TRBD1 (5 bases). CDR3 size: 15 residues. Germline values: CDR1 MDHEN, CDR2 SYDVKM. The V end was cut by 1 base, the J end by 5 bases, with 9 bases between. CDR3 region: CASSLSVGDNSPLHF. The CDR3 DNA sequence: TGTGCCAGCAGTTTATCGGTAGGGGATAATTCACCCCTCCACTTT.

The chain employs TRBV7-8 and TRBJ1-5, with 7 bases matching TRBD1. The germline gives CDR1 SGHVS, CDR2 FQNEAQ. The length of the CDR3 is 15 residues. The V and J ends lost 5 bases and 7 bases, in that order; junction bases with no gene match: 11. CDR3 sequence (DNA): TGTGCCAGCAGCCTGGACAGGTTGCTGGGGCAGCCCCAGCATTTT. It translates to CASSLDRLLGQPQHF.

A single count supports this clone. CDR3: CASSMGQGAIYGYTF. CDR3 nucleotides: TGTGCCAGTAGTATGGGACAGGGGGCTATCTATGGCTACACCTTC. J is TRBJ1-2 and V is TRBV19, with TRBD1 identical over 12 bases. CDR3 length: 15 residues. Unmatched junction bases numbered 3, after V lost 3 bases and J lost 4 bases. Looked up from germline, CDR1 is LNHDA and CDR2 is SQIVND (reference sequence).

The rearrangement joins TRBV5-1 to TRBJ2-2; the D is unclear. The CDR3 has 15 amino acids. Germline values: CDR1 SGHRS, CDR2 YFSETQ. Trimming pared 1 base from V and 3 bases from J, leaving 10 bases between. In DNA, the CDR3 is TGCGCCAGCAGCTTGACTCCTGATTACACCGGGGAGCTGTTTTTT. Amino acids: CASSLTPDYTGELFF. Full variable domain (outside the CDR3, taken from reference TRBV5-1 and TRBJ2-2): KAGVTQTPRYLIKTRGQQVTLSCSPISGHRSVSWYQQTPGQGLQFLFEYFSETQRNKGNFPGRFSGRQFSNSRSEMNVSTLELGDSALYLCASSLTPDYTGELFFGEGSRLTVL.

The chain carries TRBV6-5 and TRBJ1-2; maybe TRBD1 (6 bases). Germline lookup yields CDR1 MNHEY and CDR2 SVGAGI. Trimming stripped 5 bases from V and 5 bases from J, with 9 bases between. CDR3 length: 12 residues. In nucleotides, the CDR3 is TGTGCCAGCAGTCCAGGGGTATATGGCTACACCTTC. Its protein product is CASSPGVYGYTF.

In its sample, this clone was seen once. DNA for the CDR3: TGCGCCAGCAGCTTGGGACAGAGGACTAGCGGGGGGCCTGAATCTAGCACAGATACGCAGTATTTT. This sequence encodes CASSLGQRTSGGPESSTDTQYF. The V call is TRBV5-1, the J call TRBJ2-3, with 14 bases lining up with TRBD2. Per germline, CDR1 SGHRS and CDR2 YFSETQ. The CDR3 has 22 amino acids. After removal of 0 bases from V and 0 bases from J, the junction contained 15 bases not matched to a gene.